This T cell receptor beta chain was retrieved from a study of OX40 agonist ivuxolimab in advanced cancers. The overall study: A history of anti-PD-1, anti-PD-L1 or anti-CTLA-4 therapy was acceptable, and 40% had some. Study-level points and caveats: Some of the nonresponding patients also showed low levels of normalized T-cell clonal expansion. Averaging showed that CD8+ T cells had more expanded clones than CD4+ did.

In germline, CDR1 is SGHNT, CDR2 YYREEE (reference sequence). The CDR3 has 16 amino acids. The V segment lost 3 bases and the J segment 0 bases; nucleotides outside the gene matches: 5. Patients were excluded for autoimmune disease history or systemic immunosuppression. On this clone: As yet, its antigen is unknown.

Sequencing used immunoSEQ multiplex PCR; TCRdb keeps in-frame clones, though not all of them. The profile shows 55,000 to 90,000 clones, around nine tenths of them singletons. This clonotype originated in an adult with an advanced solid tumor such as melanoma, head and neck, liver or kidney cancer. The sample in question was CD4+ or CD8+ T cells sorted from blood, obtained in a trial of the OX40 agonist ivuxolimab. The J gene is TRBJ2-5, the V gene TRBV5-4; 10 bases fit TRBD2. The CDR3 is CASSWKAGGDQETQYF. CDR3 DNA: TGTGCCAGCAGCTGGAAAGCGGGGGGGGACCAAGAGACCCAGTACTTC.